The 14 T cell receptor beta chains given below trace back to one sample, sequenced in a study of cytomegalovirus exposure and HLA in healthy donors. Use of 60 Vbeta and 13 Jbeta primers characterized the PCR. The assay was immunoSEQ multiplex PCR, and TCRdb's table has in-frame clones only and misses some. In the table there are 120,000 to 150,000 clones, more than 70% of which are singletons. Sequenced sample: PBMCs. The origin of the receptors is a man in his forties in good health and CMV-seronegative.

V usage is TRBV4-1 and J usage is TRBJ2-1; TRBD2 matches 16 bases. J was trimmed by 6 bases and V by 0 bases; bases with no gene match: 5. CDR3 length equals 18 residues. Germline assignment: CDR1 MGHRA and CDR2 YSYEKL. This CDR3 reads CASSQEGLAGGPANEQFF. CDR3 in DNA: TGCGCCAGCAGCCAAGAGGGACTAGCGGGGGGGCCAGCCAATGAGCAGTTCTTC.

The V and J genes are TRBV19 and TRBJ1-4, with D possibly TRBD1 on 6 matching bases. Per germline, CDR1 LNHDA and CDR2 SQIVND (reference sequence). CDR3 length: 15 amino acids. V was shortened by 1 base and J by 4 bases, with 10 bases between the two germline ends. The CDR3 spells CASSIVGANNEKLFF. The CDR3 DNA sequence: TGTGCCAGTAGTATAGTGGGGGCGAATAATGAAAAACTGTTTTTT.

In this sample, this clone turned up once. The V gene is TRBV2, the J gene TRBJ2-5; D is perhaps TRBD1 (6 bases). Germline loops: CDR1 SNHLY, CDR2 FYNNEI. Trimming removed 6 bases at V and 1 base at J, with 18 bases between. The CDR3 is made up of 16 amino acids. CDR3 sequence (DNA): TGTGCCAGCAGAGCAGGGGCGCAGTCCTTCCAAGAGACCCAGTACTTC. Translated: CASRAGAQSFQETQYF.

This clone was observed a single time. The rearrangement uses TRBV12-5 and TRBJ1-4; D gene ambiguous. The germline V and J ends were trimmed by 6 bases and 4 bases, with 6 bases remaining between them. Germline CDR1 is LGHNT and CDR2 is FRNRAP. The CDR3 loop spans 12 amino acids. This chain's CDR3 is CASGAFNEKLFF. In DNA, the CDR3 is TGTGCTAGTGGGGCTTTTAATGAAAAACTGTTTTTT.

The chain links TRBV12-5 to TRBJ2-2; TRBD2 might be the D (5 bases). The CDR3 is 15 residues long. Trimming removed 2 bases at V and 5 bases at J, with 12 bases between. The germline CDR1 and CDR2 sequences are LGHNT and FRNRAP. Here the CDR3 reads CASGLQLAGTGELFF. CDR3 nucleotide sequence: TGTGCTAGTGGTTTGCAGCTAGCAGGAACCGGGGAGCTGTTTTTT.

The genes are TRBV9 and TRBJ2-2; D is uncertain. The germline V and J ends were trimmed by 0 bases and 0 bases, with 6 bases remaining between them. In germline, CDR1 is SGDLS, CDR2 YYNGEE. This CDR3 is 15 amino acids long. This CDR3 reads CASSVGQANTGELFF. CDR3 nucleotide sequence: TGTGCCAGCAGCGTAGGTCAGGCGAACACCGGGGAGCTGTTTTTT.

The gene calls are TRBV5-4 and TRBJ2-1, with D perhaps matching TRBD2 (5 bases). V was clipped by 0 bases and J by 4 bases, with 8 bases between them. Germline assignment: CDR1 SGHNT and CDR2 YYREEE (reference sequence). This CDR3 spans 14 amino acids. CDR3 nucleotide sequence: TGTGCCAGCAGCTTGGATCTAGCTTACAATGAGCAGTTCTTC. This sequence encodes CASSLDLAYNEQFF.

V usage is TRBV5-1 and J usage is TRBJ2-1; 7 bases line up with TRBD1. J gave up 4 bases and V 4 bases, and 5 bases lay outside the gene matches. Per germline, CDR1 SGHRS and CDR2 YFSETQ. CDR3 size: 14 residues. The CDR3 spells CASSPGQDYNEQFF. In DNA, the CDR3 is TGCGCCAGCAGCCCCGGACAGGATTACAATGAGCAGTTCTTC.

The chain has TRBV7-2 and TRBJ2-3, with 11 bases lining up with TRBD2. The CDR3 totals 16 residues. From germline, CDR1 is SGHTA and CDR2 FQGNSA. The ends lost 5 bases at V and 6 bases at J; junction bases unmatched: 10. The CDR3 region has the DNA TGTGCCAGCAGCCCCCTTGGTAGCGGGGGGGTCGATACGCAGTATTTT. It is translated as CASSPLGSGGVDTQYF. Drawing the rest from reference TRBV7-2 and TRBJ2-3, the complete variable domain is GAGVSQSPSNKVTEKGKDVELRCDPISGHTALYWYRQSLGQGLEFLIYFQGNSAPDKSGLPSDRFSAERTGGSVSTLTIQRTQQEDSAVYLCASSPLGSGGVDTQYFGPGTRLTVL.

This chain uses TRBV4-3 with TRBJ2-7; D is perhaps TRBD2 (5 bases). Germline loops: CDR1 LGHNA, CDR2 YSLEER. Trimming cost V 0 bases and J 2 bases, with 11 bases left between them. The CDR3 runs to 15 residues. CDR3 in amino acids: CASSQDRTWTYEQYF. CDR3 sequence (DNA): TGCGCCAGCAGCCAAGATCGGACTTGGACCTACGAGCAGTACTTC.

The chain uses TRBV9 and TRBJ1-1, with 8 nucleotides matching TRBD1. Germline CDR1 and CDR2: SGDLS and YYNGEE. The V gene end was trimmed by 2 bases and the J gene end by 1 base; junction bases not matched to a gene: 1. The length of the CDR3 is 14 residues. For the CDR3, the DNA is TGTGCCAGCAGCGTGCAGGGGGCGAACACTGAAGCTTTCTTT. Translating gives CASSVQGANTEAFF.

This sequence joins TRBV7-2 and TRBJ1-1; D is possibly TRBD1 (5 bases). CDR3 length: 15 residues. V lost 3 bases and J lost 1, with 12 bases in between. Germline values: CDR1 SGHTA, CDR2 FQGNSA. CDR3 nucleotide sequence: TGTGCCAGCAGCTTGGGACTGTTACAGAACACTGAAGCTTTCTTT. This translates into CASSLGLLQNTEAFF.

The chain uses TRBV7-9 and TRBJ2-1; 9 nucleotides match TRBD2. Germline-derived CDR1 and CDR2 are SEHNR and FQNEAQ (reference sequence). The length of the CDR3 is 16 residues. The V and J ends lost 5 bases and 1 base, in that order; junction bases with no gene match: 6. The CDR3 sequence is CASSSTSGYSYNEQFF. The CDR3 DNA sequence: TGTGCCAGCAGCAGTACTAGCGGGTATTCCTACAATGAGCAGTTCTTC.

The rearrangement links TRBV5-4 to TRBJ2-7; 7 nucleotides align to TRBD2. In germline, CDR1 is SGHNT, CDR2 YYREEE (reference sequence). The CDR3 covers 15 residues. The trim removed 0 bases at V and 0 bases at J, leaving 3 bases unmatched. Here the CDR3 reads CASSLAGGISYEQYF. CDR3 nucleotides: TGTGCCAGCAGCTTGGCGGGGGGAATCTCCTACGAGCAGTACTTC. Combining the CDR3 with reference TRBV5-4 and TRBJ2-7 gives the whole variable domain ETGVTQSPTHLIKTRGQQVTLRCSSQSGHNTVSWYQQALGQGPQFIFQYYREEENGRGNFPPRFSGLQFPNYSSELNVNALELDDSALYLCASSLAGGISYEQYFGPGTRLTVT.